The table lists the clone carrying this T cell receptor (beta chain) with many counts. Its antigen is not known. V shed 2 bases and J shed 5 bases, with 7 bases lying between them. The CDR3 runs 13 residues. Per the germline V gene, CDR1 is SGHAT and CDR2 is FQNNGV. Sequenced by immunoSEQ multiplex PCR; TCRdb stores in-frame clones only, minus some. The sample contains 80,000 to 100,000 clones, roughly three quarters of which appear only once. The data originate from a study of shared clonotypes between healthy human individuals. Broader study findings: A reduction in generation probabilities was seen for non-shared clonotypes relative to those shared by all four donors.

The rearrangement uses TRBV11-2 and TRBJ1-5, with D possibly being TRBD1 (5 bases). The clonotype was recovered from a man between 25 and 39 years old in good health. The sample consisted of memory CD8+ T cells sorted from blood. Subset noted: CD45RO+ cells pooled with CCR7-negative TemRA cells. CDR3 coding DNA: TGTGCCAGCAGCTTATGGGGGGATCAGCCCCAGCATTTT. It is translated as CASSLWGDQPQHF.